The sequence of this T cell receptor (beta chain) was determined in a study of cytomegalovirus exposure and HLA in healthy donors (dated by TCRdb to about 2017). Looking at the study overall: According to an earlier analysis of 587 of the donors, 150 million to 200 million T cells yielded 120 million or so unique TCR beta sequences and approximately 280 Gb of sequence data. Approximately 300 gigabases of sequencing data and 91 million or so unique TCR sequences made up an early release that covered several hundred HLA-typed donors. The genetic ancestry cluster associated with self-reported Caucasian donors included 81% of the approximately 430 genotyped donors. The study aimed to test whether cataloging public T cell receptors could reveal signatures of past pathogen exposure. The T cell repertoires of 666 subjects were profiled by immunosequencing and related to cytomegalovirus serostatus. Along with the approximately 700-subject first cohort, a separate validation cohort of 120 different subjects was used. To predict cytomegalovirus infection status, the study brought together high-throughput TCR immunosequencing, statistical association of individual TCRs with disease status, and machine learning. To study patterns of TCR occurrence, a later analysis re-analyzed previously published TCR beta repertoires from 666 donors and added high-resolution HLA genotyping. In the later analysis, no new phenotypic data were used to find candidate immune exposures; instead, reliance was placed on TCR beta sequences and their occurrence across donors. An earlier analysis of approximately 640 of the donors applied high-throughput TCR beta sequencing to assess whether each TCR beta V gene segment acted as functional or pseudogenic. Donor age, sex, ethnicity and CMV serostatus were collected together with the repertoire data. Genome-wide SNP genotypes for about 60% of the roughly 700 donors were used in a later genetic analysis, which treated that subset as a discovery cohort. All discovery cohort repertoires had been generated on a single sequencing platform. HLA typing included class I and class II loci at four-digit resolution. Typing coverage differed by locus: A, B, C, DRB1 and DQB1 were typed in roughly 629-640 donors, DQA1 in 522, DPA1 in some 600, and DPB1 in just under 480. About 5 DR-DQ haplotypes were handled as single units for association and clustering, since linkage in the cohort was strong. On average, around 240,000 unique TCR beta nucleotide sequences were sequenced per donor among a few hundred genotyped donors of the cohort, with approximately 18% of those sequences being non-productive. Study-wide findings and limitations: Roughly uniform sequencing depth across donors was assumed in presence/absence analyses, although this assumption may not hold. In an earlier analysis of around 600 of the donors, most TCR beta V segments were observed in productive rearrangements about 90% or about 30% of the time, broadly matching IMGT annotations. Cytomegalovirus status was reported to be diagnosed by the classifier with high specificity and sensitivity in both the original and validation cohorts. A later analysis found that most CMV-associated TCR beta chains appeared HLA-restricted, with HLA associations seemingly driven largely by CMV exposure. In a later genetic analysis, a missense DCLRE1C variant was associated with V-gene and J-gene trimming of TCR beta chains, and the association was replicated in an independent cohort. According to a later analysis, TCR association rates differed among HLA loci, with DRB1 alleles showing the most associated TCRs and HLA-C alleles showing the fewest. The earlier analysis of approximately 590 of the donors excluded 15 to 20 rarely observed V segments, including chromosome 9 orphons, because counts were too low. The study listed 164 TCR beta chains as associated with cytomegalovirus. A further reported finding was that TCR beta sequences accurately predicted the HLA-A and HLA-B alleles for most subjects in the first cohort. The authors suggested that the approach could potentially be generalized to other disease states and immunological phenotypes. CMV serostatus was the only immune exposure information available for the cohort. In vitro tests confirmed that a few of the cytomegalovirus-associated TCR beta chains recognize cytomegalovirus antigens. Linkage disequilibrium might explain the correlated functional status among segregating V segments, but an unknown experimental factor could not be excluded. A cluster of highly shared sequence variants was judged likely to represent a technical artifact of the sequencing pipeline. In a later genetic analysis, fewer N-insertions in productive TCRs were reported among donors in an Asian-associated ancestry cluster than the approximately 670-donor mean. Because some donors lacked HLA typing at each locus, the association tests relied only on the typed subset. At a false discovery rate of 0.05, a later analysis linked some 17,000 TCR beta sequences to specific HLA alleles. When HLA alleles, especially DR and DQ, strongly co-occurred, TCR associations were difficult to assign to individual alleles. A later analysis found that HLA-associated TCR beta chains were more clonally expanded and had lower generation probabilities than equally common non-associated chains. Across donors, most TCR sequences were observed very rarely, whereas some public TCRs were present in many individuals. Only TCR beta chains were sequenced in this cohort, and the absence of alpha or paired-chain data limited detectable features. Several of the top co-occurrence clusters appeared to be linked to parvovirus B19, influenza, CMV and Epstein-Barr virus, according to a later analysis.

In total, 600 or so healthy bone marrow donors made up the cohort. At the time of sampling, every cohort member was nominally healthy, though immune exposures that went unrecorded were likely present. The donor was CMV seronegative and was included in the group of several hundred seronegative cohort members. Every donor gave a peripheral blood sample, and the peripheral blood mononuclear cells from that sample were used for TCR beta sequencing. The Qiagen DNeasy Blood Extraction Kit was used to extract genomic DNA from the blood cell samples. Library generation was performed with the immunoSEQ multiplex PCR assay. A mixture of 60 forward primers for TCR Vbeta segments and 13 reverse primers for TCR Jbeta segments was used in the multiplex PCR. Amplification of the CDR3 region of rearranged TCR beta genes was performed with a multiplex PCR assay on genomic DNA. The amplified TCR beta libraries were sequenced on the Illumina HiSeq System as 87-base-pair reads. In the paper's pipeline: A later analysis counted about 76 million unique TCR beta chains across the 666 repertoires, and some 11 million of these chains were shared by at least two donors. To remove PCR and sequencing errors, raw reads were error-corrected and collapsed into unique sequences using a nearest-neighbor algorithm that merged closely related sequences. CDR3 sequences were aligned to IMGT reference sequences to assign V, D and J gene segments. Each retained sequence needed at least a six-nucleotide match to both a V gene segment and a J gene segment. Rearrangements were classified as productive when the CDR3 lacked stop codons and remained in frame with V and J, and all other rearrangements were classified as non-productive. CDR3 was defined by IMGT convention, running from the second conserved V-encoded cysteine to the conserved J-encoded phenylalanine. Sequences without an unambiguous match to a single V gene segment were excluded from the earlier analysis of a few hundred of the donors. An earlier analysis of approximately 590 of the donors called V segments functional above 56.7% productive rearrangements and segregating when the between-donor standard deviation exceeded 5%. To diagnose cytomegalovirus status from the catalog of TCR beta chain sequences, a statistical classification framework was built. V and J gene assignment, in a later analysis, came from comparing TCR nucleotide sequences with IMGT/GENE-DB human TR gene sequences. In a later analysis, CDR3 sequences and most-parsimonious VDJ recombination scenarios were assigned using the TCRdist pipeline. A later analysis defined each TCR beta chain by its CDR3 amino acid sequence plus V-gene family, and excluded reads lacking a unique V-gene family. A later analysis removed 500 to 600 highly shared, low-generation-probability nucleotide sequences to deal with suspected cross-contamination and a sequencing artifact. In a later analysis, a clonal expansion index was calculated for each public chain from normalized within-repertoire ranks of inferred template counts. In a later analysis, generation probabilities were computed using a VDJ recombination model fitted to out-of-frame rearrangements, and the results were checked against IGoR. In a later analysis, TCR-TCR, TCR-HLA and TCR-CMV co-occurrence was scored with hypergeometric tests, and a repertoire-size bias correction was applied to TCR pairs. A later analysis estimated false discovery rates by permuting HLA or CMV assignments 20 times. In a later analysis, co-occurring TCRs were grouped with DBSCAN, and TCRdist sequence similarity was added when clustering was performed within HLA-allele-positive subsets. Repertoires with fewer than 30,000 or more than 120,000 public chains, plus five repertoires with anomalous nucleotide sharing, were excluded from co-occurrence clustering. TCRdb limited this immuneACCESS table to in-frame rearrangements with V and J called. A share of clones is missing; checked studies link under half to unresolved V genes, and the rest is unexplained. V and J calls and clone size are copied from that table; D and trimming were computed from the DNA. This sample's records show 150,000 or so clones. Clones ranked in the top ten supply 2% to 2.5% of the sample.

Worth noting for this clone: It lacks a known antigen.

This TCR was recovered from a young man in good health and CMV-seronegative. The sequenced sample was PBMCs.

The CDR3 is CASSPQVSSYEQYF. The DNA sequence is as follows: TGTGCCAGCAGCCCACAGGTTTCCTCCTACGAGCAGTACTTC. In this chain, TRBV27 is recombined with TRBJ2-7, with a tentative D gene TRBD1 over 5 matching bases. CDR1 and CDR2 were assigned from the germline V gene (reference sequence) as MNHEY and SMNVEV. Its CDR3 holds 14 amino acids, cysteine through phenylalanine. Only the CDR3 DNA is retained, 42 bases long and in frame from the first base. Trimming removed 6 bases from V and 0 bases from J, leaving 12 bases between the germline ends.